Below, one T cell receptor (beta chain) is given with its context. This entry belongs to a study of blood T cell repertoires in COVID-19. In the study overall: Acute-phase and convalescent COVID-19 samples originated in the United States, Italy and Spain. T cells, B-cell-depleted T cells, or PBMCs supplied cDNA or gDNA.

Authors' data handling: Reference gene primers were amplified, and this amplification served to estimate nucleated cell counts. Method: immunoSEQ multiplex PCR; TCRdb's copy keeps in-frame clones and lacks some. The V and J calls and clone size were taken over from that table, and D and trimming were inferred from the DNA. The data contain hundreds of thousands of clones, around four fifths of them singletons. The CDR3 sequence is 13 residues long. V gave up 9 bases and J gave up 1 base, with 12 bases separating them. Germline V CDR1 and CDR2: SNHLY, FYNNEI. This chain uses TRBV2 with TRBJ1-1, with D perhaps TRBD1 (6 bases). This TCR came from an elderly woman with acute or convalescent COVID-19. Sequencing was carried out using peripheral blood. CDR3 protein: CARQGLGNTEAFF. CDR3 in DNA: TGTGCCAGACAGGGTCTGGGGAACACTGAAGCTTTCTTT. The full variable domain, its missing parts supplied by reference TRBV2 and TRBJ1-1, is EPEVTQTPSHQVTQMGQEVILRCVPISNHLYFYWYRQILGQKVEFLVSFYNNEISEKSEIFDDQFSVERPDGSNFTLKIRSTKLEDSAMYFCARQGLGNTEAFFGQGTRLTVV.